This note documents a single TCR beta chain sequence. It lacks a known antigen. Per-base qualities were not stored, and no clone one base away is much larger. Deep-resolution immunoSEQ TCR-beta sequencing was performed on DNA from uncultured naive and memory CD4+ T cells. Per the authors' processing: During preprocessing, nonproductive sequences were removed, along with CDR3s that did not begin with C, did not end with F or W, or were shorter than 7 amino acids. Cultured and uncultured naive and memory CD4+ repertoires were searched for previously identified spike- and CEF-reactive CDR3s. Pairwise Levenshtein distance, computed with the stringdist R package after three terminal residues were trimmed from each end, was used as the measure of CDR3 homology. The table comes from immuneACCESS by way of TCRdb, which keeps in-frame sequences with V and J called. Part of the clones is missing from these tables; in studies checked, under half for an unresolved V gene and the rest for unknown reasons. V, J and clone size derive from that table, while D and trimming were established from the DNA sequence. In all, the sample holds roughly 60,000 clones, and 94% of those were seen once. Roughly 0.14% of the sample goes to the ten largest clones.

The record originates from a study of CD4 T cells in relation to SARS-CoV-2 and coronaviruses (dated by TCRdb to the early 2020s). Context from the whole study: Patient-derived lymphoblastoid cell lines were used to map the HLA restriction of shared crossreactive spike epitopes. Samples from a few pre-COVID donors and the naive versus memory experiments were sequenced with the Adaptive Biotechnologies TCR-sequencing kit; other data were Illumina-based. A different TCR-beta assay, based on Illumina, was used to sequence expansion assays from other donors in the study. Memory CD4+ T cell crossreactivity between SARS-CoV-2 and common cold coronavirus spike proteins was assessed at the TCR clonotype level in the study.

CD4+ T cells from unexposed donors were collected before the COVID-19 pandemic (2011-2018). Naive and memory CD4+ T cells were separated from cryopreserved PBMCs by first enriching for CD4 and then performing EasySep naive CD4+ T cell enrichment. The leukapheresis product for the unexposed donors was obtained through commercial purchase. Ficoll-Paque PLUS gradient centrifugation was used to isolate PBMCs from either whole blood or leukapheresis product. PBMCs were either cryopreserved at -140 degrees C or used fresh in the expansion assay. The QIAamp Micro DNA Kit was used to extract genomic DNA from the CD4+ T cells. For this chain, trimming is 3 bases at the V end and 7 bases at the J end, and the number of junction bases without a gene match is 7. From the germline V gene (reference sequence), CDR1 is MNHEY and CDR2 is SMNVEV. There are 16 amino acids in the CDR3, from cysteine to phenylalanine inclusive. Kept here is only the CDR3 DNA, which spans 48 bases and is read in frame from base 1.

What the research found in general, with its limitations: Small numbers of patients and of tested TCRs limited the study. Pre-pandemic and post-infection samples were not both contributed by any donor, so tracing of the source of pre-existing responses was limited. Sequencing naive versus memory cells indicated that the assay picks up memory recall responses, not primary responses primed during culture. Memory CD4+ clonotypes crossrecognizing SARS-CoV-2 and at least one common cold coronavirus spike were found in roughly 59% of donors. Crossreactive clones showed significantly weaker SARS-CoV-2-driven expansion than monoreactive clones, consistent with antigenic imprinting. Since the crossreactivity analysis centred on spike protein, crossreactivity against other viral proteins was not assessed.

Sequenced: naive CD4+ T cells from PBMCs. Per the publication, the cell subset or site label means: naive CD4+ T cells isolated by negative enrichment. The chain couples TRBV27 to TRBJ2-1, with TRBD2 matching 12 junction bases. The sequence came from a human donor in good health. Read as DNA, the sequence is TGTGCCAGCAGTTTCTGGACTAGCGGGAATCGGAATGAGCAGTTCTTC. The encoded protein is CASSFWTSGNRNEQFF.